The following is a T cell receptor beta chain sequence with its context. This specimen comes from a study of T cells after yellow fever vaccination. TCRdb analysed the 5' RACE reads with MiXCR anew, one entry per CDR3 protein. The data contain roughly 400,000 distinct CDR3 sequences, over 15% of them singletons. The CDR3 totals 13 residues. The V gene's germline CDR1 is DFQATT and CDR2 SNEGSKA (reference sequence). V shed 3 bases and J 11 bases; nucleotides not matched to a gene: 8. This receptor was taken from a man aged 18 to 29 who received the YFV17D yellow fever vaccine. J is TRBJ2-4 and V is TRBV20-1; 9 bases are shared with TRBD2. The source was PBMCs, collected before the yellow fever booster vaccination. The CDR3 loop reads CSASKRGASLQYF. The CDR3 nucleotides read TGCAGTGCTAGCAAGCGGGGGGCTTCCCTTCAGTACTTC.